Following are 21 T cell receptor beta chains from one sample sequenced in a study of shared clonotypes between healthy human individuals. This table comes from immunoSEQ multiplex PCR, and its TCRdb copy is limited to in-frame clones, with some not included. In the table there are roughly 2.6 million clones, around 94% of which are singletons. Sequences were obtained from naive CD4+ T cells sorted from blood. Documented subset: CD45RA+ positively selected. The source of these receptors is a young man in good health.

The V call is TRBV4-3, the J call TRBJ2-1; 12 nucleotides match TRBD2. Germline CDR1 LGHNA, CDR2 YSLEER. Unmatched junction bases numbered 10, after V lost 3 bases and J lost 7 bases. This CDR3 region has 17 residues. The CDR3 DNA sequence: TGCGCCAGCAGCCAGCTACCCGGACTAGCGGGAAGAAATGAGCAGTTCTTC. Its translation: CASSQLPGLAGRNEQFF.

As DNA, the CDR3 is TGTGCCAGCAGCTTGGGGGGCTGGGGCACAGATACGCAGTATTTT. Translating gives CASSLGGWGTDTQYF. The V gene is TRBV7-2, the J gene TRBJ2-3, with D tentatively TRBD1 or TRBD2 (6 bases each). Per the germline V gene, CDR1 is SGHTA and CDR2 is FQGNSA. Trimming took 3 bases from V and 1 from J, leaving 11 bases between them. This CDR3 has 15 residues.

The chain carries TRBV18 and TRBJ2-2; D is possibly TRBD1 (6 bases). V was clipped by 0 bases and J by 1 base, with 9 bases between them. There are 16 residues in the CDR3. From germline, CDR1 is KGHSH and CDR2 LQKENI. The DNA of the CDR3 is TGTGCCAGCTCACCACCCCTACAGGGGAACACCGGGGAGCTGTTTTTT. This sequence encodes CASSPPLQGNTGELFF.

For the CDR3, the DNA is TGTGCCGCCAGCAACAGGATCTTATCTGGGGCCAACGTCCTGACTTTC. This codes for CAASNRILSGANVLTF. The genes are TRBV2 and TRBJ2-6, with D maybe TRBD1 (5 bases). CDR1 SNHLY and CDR2 FYNNEI come from the germline V gene. V was clipped by 11 bases and J by 1 base, with 18 bases between them. The CDR3 totals 16 residues.

V is TRBV5-7 and J is TRBJ2-5; TRBD2 matches 9 bases. TRBV5-7 is designated an ORF whose function remains uncertain. This CDR3 comprises 14 residues. V was pared by 7 bases and J by 3 bases, with 7 bases of the junction left unmatched. This CDR3 reads CASPRLAEKETQYF. The CDR3 DNA reads TGTGCCAGCCCGCGACTAGCGGAAAAAGAGACCCAGTACTTC.

The V gene is TRBV7-2, the J gene TRBJ2-1; D remains ambiguous. Germline V gene data show CDR1 as SGHTA and CDR2 as FQGNSA. V lost 3 bases and J 4 bases, leaving 7 bases between the germline ends. The CDR3 consists of 13 residues. The CDR3 nucleotides read TGTGCCAGCAGCTTGGGTCGGTACAATGAGCAGTTCTTC. Amino acids: CASSLGRYNEQFF.

CDR3: CASSFQYTEAFF. The CDR3 bases are TGTGCCAGCAGCTTCCAGTACACTGAAGCTTTCTTT. V gene TRBV5-5 combines with J gene TRBJ1-1, with D hard to call. Per the germline V gene, CDR1 is SGHKS and CDR2 is YYEKEE (reference sequence). V was shortened by 2 bases and J by 3 bases, with 5 bases between the two germline ends. The CDR3 runs to 12 residues.

The V gene is TRBV5-1, the J gene TRBJ1-5, with TRBD1 identical over 8 bases. The CDR3 runs to 18 residues. V dropped 6 bases and J dropped 14; count of bases not matched to a gene: 28. CDR1 SGHRS and CDR2 YFSETQ come from the germline V gene. CDR3 amino acids: CASTLSVNRGAPPVDEHF. In DNA form, the CDR3 reads TGCGCCAGCACCCTTTCGGTCAACAGGGGGGCACCCCCAGTTGATGAGCATTTT.

Here the CDR3 DNA reads TGTGCCAGCAGCTTACAGGGTTTGAATCAGCCCCAGCATTTT. Translating gives CASSLQGLNQPQHF. The chain uses TRBV13 and TRBJ1-5; D might be TRBD1 (5 bases). CDR3 size: 14 residues. Germline V CDR1 and CDR2: PRHDT, FYEKMQ (reference sequence). V gave up 2 bases and J gave up 4 bases, with 9 bases separating them.

This rearrangement joins TRBV5-1 to TRBJ2-4, with no clear D. CDR3 size: 14 residues. V was cut by 0 bases and J by 5 bases, with 9 bases left in between. Germline assignment: CDR1 SGHRS and CDR2 YFSETQ. CDR3 in amino acids: CASSLGSAENIQYF. As DNA, the CDR3 is TGCGCCAGCAGCTTGGGGAGCGCCGAAAACATTCAGTACTTC.

The chain employs TRBV6-1 and TRBJ1-2, with no clear D. From germline, CDR1 is MNHNS and CDR2 SASEGT. This CDR3 comprises 13 residues. V was trimmed by 8 bases and J by 1 base, leaving 11 bases between them. The CDR3 is CASVEGHNYGYTF. The CDR3 DNA sequence: TGTGCCAGCGTCGAGGGCCATAACTATGGCTACACCTTC.

The DNA of the CDR3 is TGTGCCAGCAGCTTCGGGGGCCCCACCTACAATGAGCAGTTCTTC. Residues: CASSFGGPTYNEQFF. The chain carries TRBV7-3 and TRBJ2-1, with D possibly called TRBD1 or TRBD2 (6 bases each). CDR3 size: 15 residues. Germline assignment: CDR1 SGHTA and CDR2 FQGTGA. Trimming took off 3 bases at V and 2 bases at J, with 11 bases between the two ends.

The chain recombines TRBV6-5 with TRBJ1-4, with 7 bases aligning to TRBD1. Germline V gene sequence: CDR1 MNHEY, CDR2 SVGAGI. The CDR3 spans 12 residues. Trimming took 5 bases from V and 11 from J; bases not matched to a gene: 5. CDR3 nucleotides: TGTGCCAGCAGTACCGGGACAGAGAAACTGTTTTTT. This sequence encodes CASSTGTEKLFF.

The chain recombines TRBV6-5 with TRBJ2-1; D is uncertain. The length of the CDR3 is 13 residues. CDR1 is MNHEY, CDR2 SVGAGI, per germline. The germline V and J ends were trimmed by 6 bases and 7 bases, with 13 bases remaining between them. CDR3 DNA sequence: TGTGCCAGCAGCCGTGGACCCCAGAATGAGCAGTTCTTC. This translates into CASSRGPQNEQFF.

About this clone: Other DNA sequences of this sample code for an identical CDR3. This rearrangement joins TRBV6-1 to TRBJ1-5; 8 bases line up with TRBD1. CDR1 is MNHNS, CDR2 SASEGT, per germline. V shed 6 bases, J shed 4 bases, and the junction held 2 bases outside the gene matches. This CDR3 contains 13 residues. This CDR3 is CASRDRANQPQHF. The CDR3 DNA is TGTGCCAGCAGGGACAGGGCGAATCAGCCCCAGCATTTT.

The rearrangement links TRBV5-1 to TRBJ1-1; TRBD1 matches 8 bases. CDR1 SGHRS and CDR2 YFSETQ come from the germline V gene. The CDR3 has 16 residues. V shed 2 bases and J 1 base; nucleotides not matched to a gene: 7. For the CDR3, the DNA is TGCGCCAGCAGCTTTGACAGGGGCGGGCAGAACACTGAAGCTTTCTTT. Translated, it gives CASSFDRGGQNTEAFF. Full variable domain (outside the CDR3, taken from reference TRBV5-1 and TRBJ1-1): KAGVTQTPRYLIKTRGQQVTLSCSPISGHRSVSWYQQTPGQGLQFLFEYFSETQRNKGNFPGRFSGRQFSNSRSEMNVSTLELGDSALYLCASSFDRGGQNTEAFFGQGTRLTVV.

About this clone itself: Different DNA sequences within this sample yield the same CDR3. Here the CDR3 DNA reads TGTGCCAGTAGTACCGGGACAGCTAGCAATCAGCCCCAGCATTTT. Translated, it gives CASSTGTASNQPQHF. The genes are TRBV19 and TRBJ1-5; 7 bases match TRBD1. The J segment lost 0 bases and the V segment lost 4 bases, leaving 3 bases of the junction unmatched. This CDR3 has 15 amino acids. CDR1 is LNHDA, CDR2 SQIVND, per germline (reference sequence).

This sequence joins TRBV15 and TRBJ1-4; D might be TRBD1 (5 bases). The CDR3 is 16 residues long. V lost 2 bases and J lost 3, with 13 bases in between. Germline V lookup: CDR1 LNHNV, CDR2 YYDKDF (reference sequence). Here the CDR3 DNA reads TGTGCCACCAGCAGATCACCTGCGGGGGCTAATGAAAAACTGTTTTTT. This encodes CATSRSPAGANEKLFF.

The chain employs TRBV6-1 and TRBJ1-2, with 9 bases matching TRBD1. This CDR3 has 15 residues. Per germline, CDR1 MNHNS and CDR2 SASEGT. V dropped 7 bases and J dropped 5; count of bases not matched to a gene: 11. CDR3 bases: TGTGCCAGCAAGAGGGGACCGGGACAGGGATATGGCTACACCTTC. Its protein product is CASKRGPGQGYGYTF.

The chain combines TRBV27 with TRBJ1-6; TRBD1 might be the D (6 bases). From germline, CDR1 is MNHEY and CDR2 SMNVEV (reference sequence). This CDR3 has 14 amino acids. The V and J ends lost 3 bases and 10 bases respectively, with 13 bases between them. CDR3 sequence: CASSFQQGGSPLHF. CDR3 DNA sequence: TGTGCCAGCAGTTTTCAACAGGGAGGCTCACCCCTCCACTTT.

The J gene is TRBJ1-1, the V gene TRBV19; D not certain. Germline-derived CDR1 and CDR2 are LNHDA and SQIVND (reference sequence). V was shortened by 1 base and J by 1 base, with 10 bases between the two germline ends. The CDR3 has 15 residues. The CDR3 DNA is TGTGCCAGTAGTATAGTTCCAGCCTGGAACACTGAAGCTTTCTTT. This gives the protein CASSIVPAWNTEAFF. Looking up the rest from reference TRBV19 and TRBJ1-1 gives the full variable domain: DGGITQSPKYLFRKEGQNVTLSCEQNLNHDAMYWYRQDPGQGLRLIYYSQIVNDFQKGDIAEGYSVSREKKESFPLTVTSAQKNPTAFYLCASSIVPAWNTEAFFGQGTRLTVV.